These 17 T cell receptor beta chains originate from one sample sequenced in a study of regulatory T cells in long-lasting Graves disease. Stated time point: newly diagnosed GD, antithyroid drugs for less than 3 months. PBMC RNA served as the TCR library source. Both iRepertoire HTBI primers and Arm-PCR of CDR3 regions were used to build the TCR beta libraries. TCRdb reanalysed the multiplex PCR reads using MiXCR and keeps one entry per CDR3 protein. The profile covers around 460,000 distinct CDR3 sequences, with about 14% appearing a single time and around a sixth taken by the ten largest. These data were also filed under a second study, of T cells in Graves' hyperthyroidism and ophthalmopathy.

The material sequenced was peripheral blood mononuclear cells (PBMCs), taken at new diagnosis, from a patient treated with antithyroid drugs. Source of these receptors: a woman between 45 and 60 years old with Graves disease.

The chain couples TRBV12-3 or TRBV12-4 to TRBJ2-7, with 9 positions matching TRBD1. This CDR3 has 14 residues. V lost 0 bases and J lost 7; bases outside the gene matches: 4. CDR3 sequence reads: CASSLAGTGWEQYF. CDR3 sequence (DNA): TGTGCCAGCAGTTTAGCCGGGACAGGGTGGGAGCAGTACTTC.

The sample holds many counts of this clonotype. This rearrangement joins TRBV5-1 to TRBJ2-7; 7 nucleotides agree with TRBD1. In germline, CDR1 is SGHRS, CDR2 YFSETQ. This CDR3 region has 16 residues. The V segment lost 0 bases and the J segment 0 bases; nucleotides outside the gene matches: 6. This CDR3 is CASSLVPDRISYEQYF. The CDR3 DNA reads TGCGCCAGCAGCTTGGTTCCGGACAGGATCTCCTACGAGCAGTACTTC.

Details on this clonotype: A much bigger clone sits one base away, suggesting this may be a read error. V is TRBV19 and J is TRBJ1-1; possible D gene TRBD1, 5 bases. This CDR3 spans 16 amino acids. Germline-derived CDR1 and CDR2 are LNHDA and SQIVND (reference sequence). CDR3 sequence: CASRRPGHQPNAEAFF. The CDR3 DNA is TGTGCCAGCAGGCGGCCGGGGCACCAGCCGAACGCTGAAGCTTTCTTT.

This clonotype was observed at least ten times. V usage is TRBV12-5 and J usage is TRBJ1-1, with 9 bases identical to TRBD1. Germline trimming cut 7 bases from V and 0 bases from J; bases unmatched to any gene: 3. The CDR3 has 14 residues. Germline CDR1 LGHNT, CDR2 FRNRAP. The CDR3 is CASADRGVNTEAFF. As DNA, the CDR3 is TGTGCTAGTGCCGACAGGGGGGTGAACACTGAAGCTTTCTTT. Looking up the rest from reference TRBV12-5 and TRBJ1-1 gives the full variable domain: DARVTQTPRHKVTEMGQEVTMRCQPILGHNTVFWYRQTMMQGLELLAYFRNRAPLDDSGMPKDRFSAEMPDATLATLKIQPSEPRDSAVYFCASADRGVNTEAFFGQGTRLTVV.

This clonotype was observed many times. The chain links TRBV6-5 to TRBJ1-1; D gene uncertain. The length of the CDR3 is 14 residues. Germline CDR1 and CDR2: MNHEY and SVGAGI. V shed 0 bases and J shed 1 base, with 6 bases lying between them. The CDR3 spells CASSYSPTNTEAFF. The CDR3 coding sequence is TGTGCCAGCAGTTACTCCCCGACGAACACTGAAGCTTTCTTT.

A word on this clonotype: A read error is possible here, since a much larger clone lies one base away. The rearrangement uses TRBV12-3 or TRBV12-4 and TRBJ2-1; D not certain. Between the trimmed V and J ends, which lost 3 bases and 5 bases, there was a span of 17 bases. The CDR3 has 16 amino acids. CDR3 sequence (DNA): TGTGCCAGCAGTTTCTTTCCCAGCACTGATAACAATGAGCAGTTCTTC. This codes for CASSFFPSTDNNEQFF.

This clonotype was detected many times. V and J are TRBV5-1 and TRBJ2-3, with D possibly matching TRBD2 (5 bases). This CDR3 has 15 amino acids. Trimming shortened V by 0 bases and J by 4 bases, and 12 bases separated the two germline ends. Per the germline V gene, CDR1 is SGHRS and CDR2 is YFSETQ. CDR3 nucleotides: TGCGCCAGCAGCTTGGCTGGTGACTATTCAGATACGCAGTATTTT. Translated, it gives CASSLAGDYSDTQYF.

This clonotype was observed many times. The rearrangement links TRBV3-1 to TRBJ2-1; 12 bases are shared with TRBD2. Trimming at V came to 4 bases and at J to 8 bases, leaving 6 bases not matched to a gene. Germline CDR1 reads LGHDT; CDR2 reads YNNKEL (reference sequence). This CDR3 has 15 amino acids. The CDR3 DNA reads as TGTGCCAGCAGCCGCCGACTAGCGGGAGAGGATGAGCAGTTCTTC. It specifies CASSRRLAGEDEQFF.

Here the CDR3 DNA reads TGTGCCAGCAGTTACTCGACAGGAACCGGGGAGCTGTTTTTT. Translated: CASSYSTGTGELFF. V and J are TRBV6-2 or TRBV6-3 and TRBJ2-2, with D maybe TRBD1 (6 bases). The CDR3 length is 14 residues. Deletions cut 0 bases from V and 5 bases from J, with 7 bases between. Germline V gene sequence: CDR1 MNHEY, CDR2 SVGEGT.

V gene TRBV7-2 combines with J gene TRBJ2-6; no clear D. The germline CDR1 and CDR2 sequences are SGHTA and FQGNSA. The CDR3 contains 13 residues. V was cut by 7 bases and J by 3 bases, with 7 bases left in between. CDR3 sequence: CASTLVGANVLTF. The CDR3 nucleotides are TGTGCCAGCACCCTGGTTGGGGCCAACGTCCTGACTTTC.

This clonotype was observed at least ten times. The gene calls are TRBV5-1 and TRBJ2-3; the D gene could be TRBD1 or TRBD2 (6 bases each). The germline CDR1 and CDR2 sequences are SGHRS and YFSETQ. There are 14 residues in the CDR3. Trimming cost V 0 bases and J 8 bases, with 13 bases left between them. The CDR3 DNA sequence: TGCGCCAGCAGCTTGGTGGCGGAGGGGGGTACGCAGTATTTT. Residues: CASSLVAEGGTQYF.

This clonotype was counted many times. The genes are TRBV12-3 or TRBV12-4 and TRBJ2-7; D remains unclear. The CDR3 sequence is 13 residues long. Trimming left V 6 bases short and J 3 bases short, with 12 bases between. CDR3 sequence reads: CASSLIASYEQYF. The CDR3 nucleotides are TGTGCCAGCAGCCTTATAGCAAGCTACGAGCAGTACTTC.

Remarks on this clonotype: A read error is possible here, since a much larger clone lies one base away. Here the CDR3 omits its conserved ending phenylalanine or tryptophan, so a read error is the likely source. The chain employs TRBV6-2 or TRBV6-3 and TRBJ2-2; 9 bases fit TRBD2. This CDR3 contains 17 residues. V gave up 6 bases and J gave up 6 bases; unmatched junction bases: 14. Germline V gene sequence: CDR1 MNHEY, CDR2 SVGEGT. The DNA of the CDR3 is TGTGCCAGCAGACCCCCGGGTCTAGCGGGACGTGCCGGGGAGCTGTTTCTT. Translation: CASRPPGLAGRAGELFL.

This clonotype showed up just a few times. This chain connects TRBV7-6 to TRBJ1-2; the D gene is possibly TRBD1 (5 bases). The germline CDR1 and CDR2 sequences are SGHVS and FNYEAQ. Trimming removed 2 bases from V and 6 bases from J, with 10 bases in between. The CDR3 is made up of 13 amino acids. Here the CDR3 reads CASSLQGNHGYTF. As DNA, the CDR3 is TGTGCCAGCAGCTTACAGGGAAATCATGGCTACACCTTC.

This clonotype has only a few counts. The J gene is TRBJ2-7, the V gene TRBV28, with TRBD2 as a possible D gene (5 bases). The germline V and J ends were trimmed by 3 bases and 3 bases, with 9 bases remaining between them. The length of the CDR3 is 13 residues. Germline loops: CDR1 MDHEN, CDR2 SYDVKM. The chain's CDR3 is CASSFSGNYEQYF. The CDR3 DNA reads TGTGCCAGCAGTTTTTCCGGGAACTACGAGCAGTACTTC.

This clonotype has just a few counts. This chain uses TRBV9 with TRBJ2-7; no firm D call. Germline V gene lookup returns CDR1 SGDLS and CDR2 YYNGEE. The CDR3 consists of 14 residues. The V end lost 0 bases, the J end lost 2 bases, and 9 bases lay between the germline ends. CDR3 DNA: TGTGCCAGCAGCGTAGGGGGTTCGGCCTACGAGCAGTACTTC. It encodes CASSVGGSAYEQYF.

This clonotype was recorded a few times. The chain is built from TRBV30 and TRBJ1-3; no reliable D call. V was pared by 4 bases and J by 1 base, with 8 bases between. This CDR3 has 13 amino acids. Per germline, CDR1 GTSNPN and CDR2 SVGIG (reference sequence). The CDR3 protein is CAWISTSGNTIYF. The DNA of the CDR3 is TGTGCCTGGATCTCGACATCTGGAAACACCATATATTTT.